These 19 T cell receptor beta chains were all obtained from the same sample, sequenced in a study of long-term antiretroviral therapy in people with HIV. Running of the v3.0 immunoSEQ assay took place at survey level. The protocol was immunoSEQ multiplex PCR, while the TCRdb copy is restricted to in-frame clones and leaves out a portion. The table includes about 20,000 clones, approximately 88% detected once. The sequences come from unsorted PBMCs, collected 1.2 years after starting antiretroviral therapy. These receptors originate from a woman in her forties with HIV.

V gene TRBV27 combines with J gene TRBJ2-5; D gene ambiguous. The germline V and J ends were trimmed by 5 bases and 0 bases, with 10 bases remaining between them. This CDR3 is built from 14 residues. CDR1 is MNHEY and CDR2 is SMNVEV in the germline V gene (reference sequence). CDR3 residues: CASSQSVHQETQYF. CDR3 nucleotide sequence: TGTGCCAGCAGTCAATCTGTTCACCAAGAGACCCAGTACTTC.

The chain links TRBV7-9 to TRBJ2-1; 11 bases are shared with TRBD1. Germline-derived CDR1 and CDR2 are SEHNR and FQNEAQ (reference sequence). V shed 5 bases and J 9 bases; nucleotides not matched to a gene: 9. The CDR3 runs 15 residues. The CDR3 nucleotides read TGTGCCAGCAGCCCCGAAGGGACAGGGGGGGCTGAGCAGTTCTTC. Translation gives CASSPEGTGGAEQFF.

This clone occurred once. V and J are TRBV19 and TRBJ2-1; 7 bases match TRBD1. The CDR3 is made up of 13 amino acids. The V gene's germline CDR1 is LNHDA and CDR2 SQIVND (reference sequence). After removal of 4 bases from V and 7 bases from J, the junction contained 4 bases not matched to a gene. The CDR3 loop is CASSRGTANEQFF. In nucleotides, the CDR3 is TGTGCCAGTAGTAGGGGGACAGCTAATGAGCAGTTCTTC.

DNA of the CDR3: TGTGCCTGGAGTGTAAGTAGTTGGGCTTCAAATGAGCAGTTCTTC. Residues: CAWSVSSWASNEQFF. The rearrangement uses TRBV30 and TRBJ2-1; D gene uncertain. CDR3 size: 15 residues. Trimming took 0 bases from V and 7 from J, leaving 16 bases between them. Germline V CDR1 and CDR2: GTSNPN, SVGIG (reference sequence).

The J gene is TRBJ2-2, the V gene TRBV27; D uncertain. Germline values: CDR1 MNHEY, CDR2 SMNVEV (reference sequence). Trimming took 1 base from V and 7 from J, leaving 7 bases between them. The CDR3 length is 13 residues. The CDR3 sequence: CASSLFPGGELFF. The CDR3 DNA sequence: TGTGCCAGCAGTTTATTCCCTGGCGGGGAGCTGTTTTTT.

The chain employs TRBV18 and TRBJ2-7, with 10 bases fitting TRBD2. The CDR3 totals 15 residues. The germline CDR1 and CDR2 sequences are KGHSH and LQKENI. Trimming cost V 1 base and J 3 bases; bases outside gene matches: 3. As DNA, the CDR3 is TGTGCCAGCTCACCACGGTCTAGCGGGAGCTACGAGCAGTACTTC. Its protein product is CASSPRSSGSYEQYF. Looking up the rest from reference TRBV18 and TRBJ2-7 gives the full variable domain: NAGVMQNPRHLVRRRGQEARLRCSPMKGHSHVYWYRQLPEEGLKFMVYLQKENIIDESGMPKERFSAEFPKEGPSILRIQQVVRGDSAAYFCASSPRSSGSYEQYFGPGTRLTVT.

This clone occurred a few times. The CDR3 here is CAWARPGPGYGYTF. In nucleotides, the CDR3 is TGTGCCTGGGCCAGACCCGGGCCCGGCTATGGCTACACCTTC. The V call is TRBV30, the J call TRBJ1-2; unclear D gene. The CDR3 totals 14 residues. With 5 bases removed from V and 4 bases from J, the gap between germline ends came to 17 bases. Germline V CDR1 and CDR2: GTSNPN, SVGIG (reference sequence).

The chain uses TRBV7-9 and TRBJ2-3, with TRBD2 matching over 9 bases. CDR1 is SEHNR and CDR2 is FQNEAQ in the germline V gene (reference sequence). The CDR3 length is 16 residues. V trimming: 5 bases; J trimming: 3 bases; junction bases outside the gene matches: 9. As DNA, the CDR3 is TGTGCCAGCAGCACCGGGACTAGCTTTCCTACAGATACGCAGTATTTT. This gives the protein CASSTGTSFPTDTQYF.

The chain joins TRBV5-1 to TRBJ2-7; the D gene is possibly TRBD1 (8 bases). V was shortened by 4 bases and J by 0 bases, with 14 bases between the two germline ends. Germline V gives CDR1 SGHRS, CDR2 YFSETQ. The CDR3 totals 15 residues. The CDR3 DNA follows: TGCGCCAGCAGCCTCACAGGGGGGGACTCCTACGAGCAGTACTTC. Translation: CASSLTGGDSYEQYF. The full variable domain, in which reference TRBV5-1 and TRBJ2-7 provide the parts outside the CDR3, is KAGVTQTPRYLIKTRGQQVTLSCSPISGHRSVSWYQQTPGQGLQFLFEYFSETQRNKGNFPGRFSGRQFSNSRSEMNVSTLELGDSALYLCASSLTGGDSYEQYFGPGTRLTVT.

The chain has TRBV18 and TRBJ2-6; no reliable D call. CDR3 size: 15 residues. V was cut by 4 bases and J by 2 bases, with 9 bases left in between. Germline V gene lookup returns CDR1 KGHSH and CDR2 LQKENI. The CDR3 nucleotides are TGTGCCAGCTCACGCCTTGGGGCTGGGGCCAACGTCCTGACTTTC. Amino acids: CASSRLGAGANVLTF. The full variable domain, rest sourced from reference TRBV18 and TRBJ2-6, is NAGVMQNPRHLVRRRGQEARLRCSPMKGHSHVYWYRQLPEEGLKFMVYLQKENIIDESGMPKERFSAEFPKEGPSILRIQQVVRGDSAAYFCASSRLGAGANVLTFGAGSRLTVL.

This clone is medium-sized (0.01 to 0.1%) by share. Other DNA sequences from this sample encode an identical CDR3 as well. The chain recombines TRBV18 with TRBJ2-7; 11 positions match TRBD1. The CDR3 sequence is 14 residues long. Trimming at V came to 3 bases and at J to 2 bases, leaving 0 bases not matched to a gene. Germline values: CDR1 KGHSH, CDR2 LQKENI. DNA of the CDR3: TGTGCCAGCTCACCGGGACAGGGGGCCTACGAGCAGTACTTC. It specifies CASSPGQGAYEQYF.

This chain connects TRBV4-1 to TRBJ2-7; D is uncertain. This CDR3 is 15 amino acids long. The V and J ends lost 1 base and 1 base respectively, with 11 bases between them. Germline assignment: CDR1 MGHRA and CDR2 YSYEKL. The chain's CDR3 is CASSQGSAPSYEQYF. CDR3 sequence (DNA): TGCGCCAGCAGCCAAGGGTCCGCCCCGTCCTACGAGCAGTACTTC.

This rearrangement joins TRBV9 to TRBJ1-4; D uncertain. The CDR3 totals 13 residues. Trimming removed 3 bases from V and 11 bases from J, with 14 bases in between. Germline V gene sequence: CDR1 SGDLS, CDR2 YYNGEE. The CDR3 nucleotides are TGTGCCAGCAGCGCCCATCAGGAGGAGAAACTGTTTTTT. It translates to CASSAHQEEKLFF.

The chain uses TRBV6-6 and TRBJ1-5; possibly TRBD1 for D (5 bases). The V end lost 4 bases, the J end lost 7 bases, and 8 bases lay between the germline ends. Germline assignment: CDR1 MNHNY and CDR2 SVGAGI (reference sequence). The CDR3 totals 12 residues. CDR3 coding DNA: TGTGCCAGCAGTTCTACAGGCCAGCCCCAGCATTTT. Translation gives CASSSTGQPQHF.

The chain couples TRBV7-2 to TRBJ2-4; TRBD2 might be the D (7 bases). Germline assignment: CDR1 SGHTA and CDR2 FQGNSA. The V and J ends lost 5 bases and 7 bases respectively, with 18 bases between them. The length of the CDR3 is 15 residues. DNA of the CDR3: TGTGCCAGCAGCCCGGGGGGCGGGAACGGGAACATTCAGTACTTC. The encoded protein is CASSPGGGNGNIQYF.

This chain connects TRBV27 to TRBJ2-5; possibly TRBD2 for D (5 bases). This CDR3 spans 12 amino acids. From germline, CDR1 is MNHEY and CDR2 SMNVEV (reference sequence). V shed 8 bases and J shed 5 bases, with 12 bases lying between them. The chain's CDR3 is CASGLRPETQYF. The CDR3 nucleotides are TGTGCCAGCGGACTCCGTCCGGAGACCCAGTACTTC.

This clone was recorded only once. This CDR3 reads CASSLGYFDYEQYF. The CDR3 nucleotides are TGTGCCAGCAGCTTGGGCTACTTTGACTACGAGCAGTACTTC. The chain combines TRBV7-2 with TRBJ2-7, with D hard to call. The CDR3 runs 14 residues. V lost 3 bases to trimming and J lost 3 bases, with 12 bases between them. Germline CDR1 is SGHTA and CDR2 is FQGNSA. The variable domain in full, completed from reference TRBV7-2 and TRBJ2-7, reads GAGVSQSPSNKVTEKGKDVELRCDPISGHTALYWYRQSLGQGLEFLIYFQGNSAPDKSGLPSDRFSAERTGGSVSTLTIQRTQQEDSAVYLCASSLGYFDYEQYFGPGTRLTVT.

The chain joins TRBV9 to TRBJ1-2, with unresolved D. CDR3 length: 12 residues. The V end lost 4 bases, the J end lost 7 bases, and 11 bases lay between the germline ends. Germline CDR1 is SGDLS and CDR2 is YYNGEE. CDR3: CASSPHGAGYTF. The CDR3 DNA reads as TGTGCCAGCAGCCCCCACGGAGCTGGCTACACCTTC. Full variable domain (outside the CDR3, taken from reference TRBV9 and TRBJ1-2): DSGVTQTPKHLITATGQRVTLRCSPRSGDLSVYWYQQSLDQGLQFLIQYYNGEERAKGNILERFSAQQFPDLHSELNLSSLELGDSALYFCASSPHGAGYTFGSGTRLTVV.

This clone is deemed medium-sized (0.01 to 0.1%). The genes are TRBV29-1 and TRBJ2-6; D gene ambiguous. V lost 0 bases, J lost 2 bases, and 11 bases lay in between. Germline loops: CDR1 SQVTM, CDR2 ANQGSEA. CDR3 length: 16 residues. The CDR3 protein is CSVEEDGTAGANVLTF. CDR3 sequence (DNA): TGCAGCGTTGAAGAAGATGGCACGGCTGGGGCCAACGTCCTGACTTTC.